This T cell receptor beta chain was recovered during a study of cytomegalovirus exposure and HLA in healthy donors. Overall study findings and caveats: In an earlier analysis, productive rearrangement rates for most beta V segments clustered near 87% or 30%. Under in vitro conditions, a few CMV-associated chains were confirmed as specific for CMV antigens.

With 8 bases clipped from V and 5 bases from J, the junction kept 11 bases outside the gene matches. CDR1 and CDR2 from the germline V gene are MNHEY and SMNVEV (reference sequence). The CDR3 runs 15 residues. The PCR had 60 Vbeta and 13 Jbeta primers. Sequencing used immunoSEQ multiplex PCR; TCRdb keeps in-frame clones, though not all of them. The top ten hold nearly 6% of the sample, which has hundreds of thousands of clones, 82% seen once. Concerning this clone: Its cognate antigen is unknown.

The sample taken for sequencing was PBMCs. This clonotype originated in a man aged 40-50 years in good health and CMV-seropositive. V is TRBV27 and J is TRBJ1-2; 10 bases are shared with TRBD1. The CDR3 region is CASGLTGGAWYGYTF. The DNA for the CDR3 is TGTGCCAGCGGACTGACAGGGGGCGCGTGGTATGGCTACACCTTC.